Below, 15 T cell receptor beta chains from the same sample are listed, as sequenced in a study of blood T cell repertoires in COVID-19. Profiled with immunoSEQ multiplex PCR; TCRdb holds only in-frame clones, not every one. The table lists about 220,000 clones, 65% to 85% of them singletons. Material: peripheral blood. These receptors were collected from a woman aged 55 to 70 with acute or convalescent COVID-19.

This clone was found once. The chain recombines TRBV5-4 with TRBJ2-5; D is uncertain. This CDR3 spans 14 amino acids. With 0 bases removed from V and 2 bases from J, the gap between germline ends came to 8 bases. Germline assignment: CDR1 SGHNT and CDR2 YYREEE (reference sequence). The chain's CDR3 is CASSLGARQETQYF. CDR3 nucleotide sequence: TGTGCCAGCAGCTTGGGGGCAAGACAAGAGACCCAGTACTTC.

V and J are TRBV28 and TRBJ1-5, with D uncertain. V lost 4 bases and J 5 bases, leaving 12 bases between the germline ends. CDR3 length equals 14 residues. CDR1 is MDHEN, CDR2 SYDVKM, per germline. The CDR3 here is CASSSKFSHQPQHF. The CDR3 nucleotides are TGTGCCAGCAGTTCAAAATTTAGTCATCAGCCCCAGCATTTT. The full variable domain, rest sourced from reference TRBV28 and TRBJ1-5, is DVKVTQSSRYLVKRTGEKVFLECVQDMDHENMFWYRQDPGLGLRLIYFSYDVKMKEKGDIPEGYSVSREKKERFSLILESASTNQTSMYLCASSSKFSHQPQHFGDGTRLSIL.

The V and J genes are TRBV19 and TRBJ1-1; D call uncertain. CDR1 LNHDA and CDR2 SQIVND come from the germline V gene (reference sequence). V lost 6 bases to trimming and J lost 0 bases, with 11 bases between them. CDR3 length equals 14 residues. As DNA, the CDR3 is TGTGCCAGTAGGCCCGCGTTTATGAACACTGAAGCTTTCTTT. It codes for CASRPAFMNTEAFF. The full variable domain, with the rest looked up from reference TRBV19 and TRBJ1-1, is DGGITQSPKYLFRKEGQNVTLSCEQNLNHDAMYWYRQDPGQGLRLIYYSQIVNDFQKGDIAEGYSVSREKKESFPLTVTSAQKNPTAFYLCASRPAFMNTEAFFGQGTRLTVV.

This chain connects TRBV3-1 (or the pseudogene TRBV3-2) to TRBJ1-2, with 9 positions matching TRBD1. Per the germline V gene, CDR1 is LGHDT and CDR2 is YNNKEL (reference sequence). Germline trimming cut 11 bases from V and 7 bases from J; bases unmatched to any gene: 14. This CDR3 is built from 14 residues. CDR3 residues: CAARRTGAKGGYTF. CDR3 sequence (DNA): TGTGCCGCCCGTAGGACAGGGGCGAAGGGTGGCTACACCTTC.

This chain connects TRBV19 to TRBJ2-2; TRBD1 agrees at 8 bases. The V and J ends lost 3 bases and 7 bases, in that order; junction bases with no gene match: 16. The CDR3 consists of 18 residues. CDR1 and CDR2 (germline): LNHDA, SQIVND (reference sequence). For the CDR3, the DNA is TGTGCCAGTAGTATTAGTGTCCGGGACAGGTCTTCTAGCGGGGAGCTGTTTTTT. Translating it yields CASSISVRDRSSSGELFF.

The chain has TRBV11-2 and TRBJ1-3; TRBD1 matches 10 bases. The CDR3 covers 16 residues. V shed 4 bases, J shed 0 bases, and the junction held 3 bases outside the gene matches. CDR1 and CDR2 (germline): SGHAT, FQNNGV. The CDR3 DNA reads TGTGCCAGCAGCTCCGGACAGGGGGGCTCTGGAAACACCATATATTTT. It codes for CASSSGQGGSGNTIYF.

The J gene is TRBJ2-1, the V gene TRBV4-1; D is possibly TRBD2 (7 bases). The germline gives CDR1 MGHRA, CDR2 YSYEKL. The CDR3 sequence is 16 residues long. Deletions cut 0 bases from V and 9 bases from J, with 18 bases between. The CDR3 sequence is CASSQDLGGGFPEQFF. In DNA form, the CDR3 reads TGCGCCAGCAGCCAAGATCTTGGGGGGGGCTTTCCTGAGCAGTTCTTC.

V is TRBV19 and J is TRBJ1-5, with unresolved D. CDR3 length: 17 amino acids. With 1 base removed from V and 4 bases from J, the gap between germline ends came to 17 bases. Germline V CDR1 and CDR2: LNHDA, SQIVND (reference sequence). The DNA of the CDR3 is TGTGCCAGTAGTATAGCTGGCACGCTTTTAAAAAATCAGCCCCAGCATTTT. It translates to CASSIAGTLLKNQPQHF.

The chain employs TRBV5-4 and TRBJ2-3, with 9 bases that match TRBD1. Germline trimming cut 4 bases from V and 2 bases from J; bases unmatched to any gene: 5. The germline CDR1 and CDR2 sequences are SGHNT and YYREEE (reference sequence). This CDR3 is built from 15 residues. The CDR3 spells CASSGRDRDTDTQYF. Written as DNA, the CDR3 is TGTGCCAGCAGCGGGCGGGACAGGGACACAGATACGCAGTATTTT.

The chain couples TRBV20-1 to TRBJ1-2; TRBD1 aligns across 7 bases. V lost 1 base, J lost 7 bases, and 0 bases stayed unmatched. Germline V gene lookup returns CDR1 DFQATT and CDR2 SNEGSKA (reference sequence). This CDR3 is 11 amino acids long. This CDR3 is CSARGTGGYTF. For the CDR3, the DNA is TGCAGTGCTAGAGGGACAGGTGGCTACACCTTC.

The chain combines TRBV6-2 or TRBV6-3 with TRBJ2-7; TRBD2 matches at 9 bases. The CDR3 covers 19 residues. After removal of 0 bases from V and 6 bases from J, the junction contained 18 bases not matched to a gene. CDR1 is MNHEY, CDR2 SVGEGT, per germline. The CDR3: CASSYSFRLAGPSMREQYF. In DNA form, the CDR3 reads TGTGCCAGCAGTTACTCGTTTCGCCTAGCGGGACCCTCTATGCGCGAGCAGTACTTC.

The rearrangement uses TRBV3-1 (or the pseudogene TRBV3-2) and TRBJ1-6, with 8 bases fitting TRBD1. With V trimmed by 3 bases and J by 7 bases, 5 bases remained unmatched. CDR1 LGHDT and CDR2 YNNKEL come from the germline V gene (reference sequence). The CDR3 is made up of 15 amino acids. CDR3 residues: CASSQTGQGNSPLHF. CDR3 nucleotides: TGTGCCAGCAGCCAGACTGGACAGGGAAATTCACCCCTCCACTTT.

The rearrangement joins TRBV5-1 to TRBJ2-7; 13 positions agree with TRBD2. Trimming cost V 4 bases and J 3 bases; bases outside gene matches: 7. Germline values: CDR1 SGHRS, CDR2 YFSETQ. This CDR3 contains 16 residues. The CDR3 sequence is CASSMGLAGNFYEQYF. CDR3 bases: TGCGCCAGCAGCATGGGACTAGCGGGGAACTTCTACGAGCAGTACTTC. Drawing the rest from reference TRBV5-1 and TRBJ2-7, the complete variable domain is KAGVTQTPRYLIKTRGQQVTLSCSPISGHRSVSWYQQTPGQGLQFLFEYFSETQRNKGNFPGRFSGRQFSNSRSEMNVSTLELGDSALYLCASSMGLAGNFYEQYFGPGTRLTVT.

This chain joins TRBV11-2 and TRBJ2-1, with 7 bases aligning to TRBD2. Trimming removed 3 bases from V and 7 bases from J; junction bases left unmatched: 3. CDR3 length: 13 residues. Germline assignment: CDR1 SGHAT and CDR2 FQNNGV. Written as DNA, the CDR3 is TGTGCCAGCAGCTTCGGACTAGTTAATGAGCAGTTCTTC. The encoded protein is CASSFGLVNEQFF.

V gene TRBV10-3 combines with J gene TRBJ1-6; 11 bases match TRBD1. Germline V gene lookup returns CDR1 ENHRY and CDR2 SYGVKD. The length of the CDR3 is 13 residues. Losses at the gene ends were 7 bases for V and 16 bases for J; bases not matched to a gene: 9. The CDR3 bases are TGTGCCATCAAGAACGGGACAGGGGGGGTTCTCCACTTT. Translating gives CAIKNGTGGVLHF.